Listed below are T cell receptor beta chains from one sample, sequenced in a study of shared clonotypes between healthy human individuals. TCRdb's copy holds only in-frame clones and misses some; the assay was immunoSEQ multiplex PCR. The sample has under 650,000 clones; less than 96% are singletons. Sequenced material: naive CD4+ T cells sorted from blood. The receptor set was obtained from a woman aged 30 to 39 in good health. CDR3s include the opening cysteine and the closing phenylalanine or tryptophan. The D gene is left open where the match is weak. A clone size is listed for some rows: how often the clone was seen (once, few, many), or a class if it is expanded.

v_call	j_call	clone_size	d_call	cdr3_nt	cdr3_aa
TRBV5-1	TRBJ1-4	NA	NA	TGCGCCAGCAGCTTTGAACAGTCTAATGAAAAACTGTTTTTT	CASSFEQSNEKLFF
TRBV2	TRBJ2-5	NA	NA	TGTGCCAGCGGAAAGCAGGGAGGATCCCAAGAGACCCAGTACTTC	CASGKQGGSQETQYF
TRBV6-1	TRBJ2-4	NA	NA	TGTGCCAGCAGTGAAACGGGATTGCTAGCCAAAAACATTCAGTACTTC	CASSETGLLAKNIQYF
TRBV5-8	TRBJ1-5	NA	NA	TGTGCCAGCAGCTTGGCGGGTAGCTCTATTAGCAATCAGCCCCAGCATTTT	CASSLAGSSISNQPQHF
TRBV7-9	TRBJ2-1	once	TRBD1	TGTGCCAGCAGTCTCGACAGGGCCTACAATGAGCAGTTCTTC	CASSLDRAYNEQFF
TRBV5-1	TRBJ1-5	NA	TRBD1	TGCGCCAGCAGCTTGCAGGGGGCTGGGCAGCCCCAGCATTTT	CASSLQGAGQPQHF
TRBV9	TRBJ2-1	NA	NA	TGTGCCAGCAGCGTAGGCGTTAGCGGAAGCTCCTACAATGAGCAGTTCTTC	CASSVGVSGSSYNEQFF
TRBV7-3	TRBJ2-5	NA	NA	TGTGCCAGCAGCCTCGATGGTAGCGTTGAGACCCAGTACTTC	CASSLDGSVETQYF
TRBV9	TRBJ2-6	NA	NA	TGTGCCAGCAGCCCCACAGGGAGGGGGGCCAACGTCCTGACTTTC	CASSPTGRGANVLTF
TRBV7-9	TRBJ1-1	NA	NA	TGTGCCAGCAGCTTAGAGGGGGAGAGCACTGAAGCTTTCTTT	CASSLEGESTEAFF
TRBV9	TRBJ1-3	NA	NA	TGTGCCAGCAGCGTGGGGACGGACCCCTCTGGAAACACCATATATTTT	CASSVGTDPSGNTIYF
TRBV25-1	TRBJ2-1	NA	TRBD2	TGTGCCAGCAGCCTAGCTAGCGGGGCGAACAATGAGCAGTTCTTC	CASSLASGANNEQFF
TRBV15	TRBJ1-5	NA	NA	TGTGCCACCAGCAGAGATCGAGGGAAAATTCGGCAGCCCCAGCATTTT	CATSRDRGKIRQPQHF
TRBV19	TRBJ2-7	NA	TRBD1	TGTGCCAGTAGACCAGGGGGCGGGACCGAGCAGTACTTC	CASRPGGGTEQYF
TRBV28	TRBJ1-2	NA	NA	TGTGCCAGCAGGTTGTTAGGGGCTGGCTACACCTTC	CASRLLGAGYTF
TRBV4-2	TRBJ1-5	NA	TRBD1	TGTGCCAGCAGCCAAGGAGATATACAGGGGGCAGGTCAGCCCCAGCATTTT	CASSQGDIQGAGQPQHF
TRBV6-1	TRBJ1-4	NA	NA	TGTGCCAGCAGTGGAGGACAGCCGGAAAAACTGTTTTTT	CASSGGQPEKLFF
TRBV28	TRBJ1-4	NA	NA	TGTGCCAGCAGTTTCTCCGGGAAAGGGATCGGAAAACTGTTTTTT	CASSFSGKGIGKLFF
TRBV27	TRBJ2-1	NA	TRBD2	TGTGCCAGCAGTTGGGCCGGGACTAGCAATGAGCAGTTCTTC	CASSWAGTSNEQFF
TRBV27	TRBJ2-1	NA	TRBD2	TGTGCCAGCAGTTTATCAACCGGGACTAGGGCCTGGGGTGAGCAGTTCTTC	CASSLSTGTRAWGEQFF
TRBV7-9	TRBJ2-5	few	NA	TGTGCCAGCAGCTTACAAGAGACCCAGTACTTC	CASSLQETQYF
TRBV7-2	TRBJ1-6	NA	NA	TGTGCCAGCAGCTTAGATCGGACAGCGAATTCACCCCTCCACTTT	CASSLDRTANSPLHF
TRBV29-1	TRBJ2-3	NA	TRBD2	TGCAGCGCCCCTGGGTCGACTAGCGGGATCACAGATACGCAGTATTTT	CSAPGSTSGITDTQYF
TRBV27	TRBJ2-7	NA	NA	TGTGCCAGCAGTTTTAAACCTCTTTTTAGGTCGACAGCCTACGAGCAGTACTTC	CASSFKPLFRSTAYEQYF
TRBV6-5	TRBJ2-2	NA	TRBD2	TGTGCCAGCAGGGCACCGGGGGGGCTCGGGGAGCTGTTTTTT	CASRAPGGLGELFF
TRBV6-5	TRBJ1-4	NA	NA	TGTGCCAGCAGGGCCAATGAAAAACTGTTTTTT	CASRANEKLFF
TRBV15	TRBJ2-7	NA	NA	TGTGCCACCAGCAGAGATCCGGGGACTGTCTCCGAGCAGTACTTC	CATSRDPGTVSEQYF
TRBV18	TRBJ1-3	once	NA	TGTGCCAGCTCACCACGCGTTCTTAGAAACTCTGGAAACACCATATATTTT	CASSPRVLRNSGNTIYF
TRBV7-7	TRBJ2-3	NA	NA	TGTGCCAGCAGCTTAAAGGGTTTTAGGGGAGATACGCAGTATTTT	CASSLKGFRGDTQYF
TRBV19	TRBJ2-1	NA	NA	TGTGCCAGTAGTATTTGGACCGATGAGCAGTTCTTC	CASSIWTDEQFF
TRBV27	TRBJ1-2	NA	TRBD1	TGTGCCAGCAGTCTTACAGGGGGGGAATATGGCTACACCTTC	CASSLTGGEYGYTF
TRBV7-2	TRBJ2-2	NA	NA	TGTGCCAGCAGCTTAGGGGGGAGTCTCACCGGGGAGCTGTTTTTT	CASSLGGSLTGELFF
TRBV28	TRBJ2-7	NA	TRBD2	TGTGCCAGCAGCCGCGGGACTAGCGGGACCTACGAGCAGTACTTC	CASSRGTSGTYEQYF
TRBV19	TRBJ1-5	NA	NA	TGTGCCAGTAGTATAGGTTTAAGCAATCAGCCCCAGCATTTT	CASSIGLSNQPQHF
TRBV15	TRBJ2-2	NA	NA	TGTGCCACCACCAAAGACGGGGAGCTGTTTTTT	CATTKDGELFF
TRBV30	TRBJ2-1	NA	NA	TGTGCCGCCCAAAAAGCGGAGAGCTCCTACAATGAGCAGTTCTTC	CAAQKAESSYNEQFF
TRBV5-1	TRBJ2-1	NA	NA	TGCGCCAGCAGCCCTATAGCCAGCCCATTGCCCTACAATGAGCAGTTCTTC	CASSPIASPLPYNEQFF
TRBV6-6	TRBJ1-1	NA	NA	TGTGCCAGCAGTTCCCTAGTCAACACTGAAGCTTTCTTT	CASSSLVNTEAFF
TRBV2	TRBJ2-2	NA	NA	TGTGCCAACAAAAAACTCGGGGCCGGGGAGCTGTTTTTT	CANKKLGAGELFF
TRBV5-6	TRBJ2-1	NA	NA	TGTGCCAGCGGTACCAACTCCTACAATGAGCAGTTCTTC	CASGTNSYNEQFF
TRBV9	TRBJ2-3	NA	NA	TGTGCCAGCAGCGTAGGGGTCGGAGTGATTCAGGCAGATACGCAGTATTTT	CASSVGVGVIQADTQYF
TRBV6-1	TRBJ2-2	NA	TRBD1	TGTGCCAGCATTGCCGGACAGGGGGCAGACGGGGAGCTGTTTTTT	CASIAGQGADGELFF
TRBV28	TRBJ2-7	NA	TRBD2	TGTGCCAGCAGTGACCCAAGCGGGAGTACATACGAGCAGTACTTC	CASSDPSGSTYEQYF
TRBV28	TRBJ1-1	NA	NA	TGTGCCAGCAGTTTTGGGACACTTAACACTGAAGCTTTCTTT	CASSFGTLNTEAFF
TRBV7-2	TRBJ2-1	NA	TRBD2	TGTGCCAGCAGCTTAGTTGGACTAGCGCCGAATGAGCAGTTCTTC	CASSLVGLAPNEQFF
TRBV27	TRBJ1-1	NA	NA	TGTGCCAGCAGTTTAAGTCCCCTTAACACTGAAGCTTTCTTT	CASSLSPLNTEAFF
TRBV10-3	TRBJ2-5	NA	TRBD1	TGTGCCACGACACAGGGACAGTACCAAGAGACCCAGTACTTC	CATTQGQYQETQYF
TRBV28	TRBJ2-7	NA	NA	TGTGCCAGCAGTTCAAACCCCCTCGTAGACGAGCAGTACTTC	CASSSNPLVDEQYF
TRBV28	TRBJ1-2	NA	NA	TGTGCCAGCAGTTTATACCCCACGGTGGATGGCTACACCTTC	CASSLYPTVDGYTF
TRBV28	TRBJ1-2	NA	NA	TGTGCCAGCACCGAACCGTCTAACTATGGCTACACCTTC	CASTEPSNYGYTF
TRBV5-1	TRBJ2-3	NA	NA	TGCGCCAGCAGCCAGAGCACTAGGGCAGATACGCAGTATTTT	CASSQSTRADTQYF